A single sample gave rise to the 10 T cell receptor beta chains below, sequenced in a study of blood T cell repertoires in COVID-19. Profiling relied on immunoSEQ multiplex PCR, and the TCRdb table lists in-frame clones only, not all of them. This table holds about 180,000 clones, 84% found once. The sample comprised peripheral blood. The receptor set was obtained from a human donor in a cohort sampled during active COVID-19.

This clone was seen a few times. The chain is built from TRBV20-1 and TRBJ2-7, with D possibly called TRBD1 or TRBD2 (5 bases each). Trimming removed 3 bases from V and 5 bases from J, with 14 bases in between. Germline V gene lookup returns CDR1 DFQATT and CDR2 SNEGSKA (reference sequence). CDR3 size: 13 residues. CDR3 nucleotides: TGCAGTGCTAGTGGGGGAGTGGTGGACGAGCAGTACTTC. This gives the protein CSASGGVVDEQYF.

In its sample, this clone was seen once. The chain joins TRBV5-1 to TRBJ2-1, with D maybe TRBD1 (5 bases). The germline V gene has CDR1 SGHRS and CDR2 YFSETQ. The CDR3 has 15 amino acids. Trimming left V 4 bases short and J 7 bases short, with 18 bases between. CDR3 sequence reads: CASSPGHRERNEQFF. In DNA form, the CDR3 reads TGCGCCAGCAGCCCCGGACATCGAGAAAGGAATGAGCAGTTCTTC. Filled out from reference TRBV5-1 and TRBJ2-1, the complete variable domain reads KAGVTQTPRYLIKTRGQQVTLSCSPISGHRSVSWYQQTPGQGLQFLFEYFSETQRNKGNFPGRFSGRQFSNSRSEMNVSTLELGDSALYLCASSPGHRERNEQFFGPGTRLTVL.

The V and J genes are TRBV10-3 and TRBJ2-7; weak D call: TRBD2 (6 bases). CDR1 is ENHRY, CDR2 SYGVKD, per germline. V was cut by 5 bases and J by 3 bases, with 17 bases left in between. The CDR3 consists of 15 residues. CDR3 nucleotides: TGTGCCATCAGTTCCACGGGGGAGCGGTTCTACGAGCAGTACTTC. It encodes CAISSTGERFYEQYF.

This chain uses TRBV11-3 with TRBJ1-1, with 8 bases lining up with TRBD1. In germline, CDR1 is SGHNT, CDR2 YENEEA. The CDR3 spans 14 residues. The V gene end was trimmed by 2 bases and the J gene end by 1 base; junction bases not matched to a gene: 0. The CDR3 protein is CASSLTGGNTEAFF. For the CDR3, the DNA is TGTGCCAGCAGCTTAACAGGGGGGAACACTGAAGCTTTCTTT.

V gene TRBV6-1 combines with J gene TRBJ2-7; D might be TRBD2 (6 bases). In germline, CDR1 is MNHNS, CDR2 SASEGT. This CDR3 comprises 14 residues. Trimming removed 2 bases from V and 2 bases from J, with 10 bases in between. The CDR3 sequence: CASSEWDSAYEQYF. CDR3 nucleotide sequence: TGTGCCAGCAGTGAATGGGACTCCGCCTACGAGCAGTACTTC.

The chain is built from TRBV4-1 and TRBJ1-2; maybe TRBD1 (6 bases). The germline CDR1 and CDR2 sequences are MGHRA and YSYEKL. This CDR3 has 13 residues. V dropped 6 bases and J dropped 6 bases, with 14 bases sitting between them. This CDR3 reads CASRTDRIDGYTF. CDR3 DNA sequence: TGCGCCAGCAGAACGGACAGAATCGATGGCTACACCTTC.

The rearrangement joins TRBV19 to TRBJ2-5; maybe TRBD1 (6 bases). Germline-derived CDR1 and CDR2 are LNHDA and SQIVND (reference sequence). The CDR3 has 14 residues. V was clipped by 5 bases and J by 2 bases, with 12 bases between them. The DNA of the CDR3 is TGTGCCAGTAGTGCGACAGGTCCTCAAGAGACCCAGTACTTC. Translation gives CASSATGPQETQYF.

V and J are TRBV18 and TRBJ1-5; a possible D gene is TRBD1 (6 bases). The CDR3 extends over 15 amino acids. Per germline, CDR1 KGHSH and CDR2 LQKENI. V lost 4 bases and J 3 bases, leaving 13 bases between the germline ends. The CDR3, as DNA: TGTGCCAGCTCACATGGACAGACCCACAATCAGCCCCAGCATTTT. Translating gives CASSHGQTHNQPQHF.

This clone was picked up a small number of times. V usage is TRBV11-2 and J usage is TRBJ2-1; 8 nucleotides match TRBD1. Per the germline V gene, CDR1 is SGHAT and CDR2 is FQNNGV. Unmatched junction bases numbered 4, after V lost 4 bases and J lost 8 bases. This CDR3 contains 13 residues. This CDR3 is CASSSTGVHEQFF. Here the CDR3 DNA reads TGTGCCAGCAGCTCGACAGGGGTGCATGAGCAGTTCTTC.

The chain couples TRBV13 to TRBJ1-3; TRBD1 matches at 10 bases. V shed 5 bases, J shed 3 bases, and the junction held 10 bases outside the gene matches. The CDR3 is made up of 17 amino acids. The germline gives CDR1 PRHDT, CDR2 FYEKMQ (reference sequence). This CDR3 reads CASSGPGQGFFGNTIYF. As DNA, the CDR3 is TGTGCCAGCAGCGGTCCGGGACAGGGGTTCTTTGGAAACACCATATATTTT.